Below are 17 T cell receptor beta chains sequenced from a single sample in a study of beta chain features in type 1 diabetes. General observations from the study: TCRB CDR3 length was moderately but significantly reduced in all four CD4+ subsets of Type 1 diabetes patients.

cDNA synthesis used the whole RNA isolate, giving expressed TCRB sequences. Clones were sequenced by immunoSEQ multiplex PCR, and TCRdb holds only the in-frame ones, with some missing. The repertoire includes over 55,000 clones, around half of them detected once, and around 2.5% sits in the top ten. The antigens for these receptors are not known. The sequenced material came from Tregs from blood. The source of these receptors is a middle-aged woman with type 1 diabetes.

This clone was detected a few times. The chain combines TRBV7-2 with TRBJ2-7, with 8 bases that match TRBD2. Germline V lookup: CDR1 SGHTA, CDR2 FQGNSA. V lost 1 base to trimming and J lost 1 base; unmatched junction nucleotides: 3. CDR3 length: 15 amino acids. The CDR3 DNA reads TGTGCCAGCAGCTTAGTAACGGGGGGGTCCTACGAGCAGTACTTC. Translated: CASSLVTGGSYEQYF.

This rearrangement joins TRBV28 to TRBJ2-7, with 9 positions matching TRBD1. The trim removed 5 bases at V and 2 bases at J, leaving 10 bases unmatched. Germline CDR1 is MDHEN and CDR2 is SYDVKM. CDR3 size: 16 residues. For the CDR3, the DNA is TGTGCCAGCAGTAGCCAGGGACAGGGCCGCCCCTACGAGCAGTACTTC. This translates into CASSSQGQGRPYEQYF.

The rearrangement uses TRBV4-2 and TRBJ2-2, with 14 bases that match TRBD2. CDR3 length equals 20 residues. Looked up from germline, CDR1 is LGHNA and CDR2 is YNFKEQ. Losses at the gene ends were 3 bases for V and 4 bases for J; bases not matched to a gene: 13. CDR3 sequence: CASSHANPGLAGGITGELFF. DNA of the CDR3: TGTGCCAGCAGCCATGCCAACCCAGGACTAGCGGGGGGAATCACCGGGGAGCTGTTTTTT.

CDR3 bases: TGTGCCAGCAGCCCTGGGGGCGGTTATTACAATGAGCAGTTCTTC. It is translated as CASSPGGGYYNEQFF. The V call is TRBV9, the J call TRBJ2-1, with a tentative D call TRBD1 (6 bases). The V and J ends lost 4 bases and 4 bases respectively, with 15 bases between them. The CDR3 is made up of 15 amino acids. From germline, CDR1 is SGDLS and CDR2 YYNGEE. Variable domain in full (rest from reference TRBV9 and TRBJ2-1): DSGVTQTPKHLITATGQRVTLRCSPRSGDLSVYWYQQSLDQGLQFLIQYYNGEERAKGNILERFSAQQFPDLHSELNLSSLELGDSALYFCASSPGGGYYNEQFFGPGTRLTVL.

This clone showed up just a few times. CDR3 in amino acids: CAISESEVGWTEAFF. In DNA, the CDR3 is TGTGCCATCAGTGAGTCGGAGGTCGGTTGGACTGAAGCTTTCTTT. The genes are TRBV10-3 and TRBJ1-1; D gene ambiguous. CDR3 length: 15 residues. The germline V gene encodes CDR1 ENHRY and CDR2 SYGVKD. Trimming stripped 0 bases from V and 5 bases from J, with 13 bases between.

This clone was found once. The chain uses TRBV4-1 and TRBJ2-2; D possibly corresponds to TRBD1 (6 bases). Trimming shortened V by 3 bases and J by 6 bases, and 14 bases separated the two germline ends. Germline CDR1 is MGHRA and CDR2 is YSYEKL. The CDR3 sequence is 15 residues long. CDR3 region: CASSHLGQWPGELFF. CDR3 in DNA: TGCGCCAGCAGCCACCTCGGACAGTGGCCCGGGGAGCTGTTTTTT.

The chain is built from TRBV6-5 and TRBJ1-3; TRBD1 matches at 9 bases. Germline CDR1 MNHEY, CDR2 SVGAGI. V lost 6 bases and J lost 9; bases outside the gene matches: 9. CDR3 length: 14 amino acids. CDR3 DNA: TGTGCCAGCAGCGAGCCAGGGACAGGGTTCACCATATATTTT. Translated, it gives CASSEPGTGFTIYF.

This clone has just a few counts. Here the CDR3 DNA reads TGTGCCATCAGGGGAGGGGGGGTCAATGAGCAGTTCTTC. This sequence encodes CAIRGGGVNEQFF. This chain uses TRBV10-3 with TRBJ2-1, with a tentative D call TRBD2 (7 bases). CDR1 ENHRY and CDR2 SYGVKD come from the germline V gene. The CDR3 has 13 residues. Trimming took 6 bases from V and 6 from J, leaving 12 bases between them.

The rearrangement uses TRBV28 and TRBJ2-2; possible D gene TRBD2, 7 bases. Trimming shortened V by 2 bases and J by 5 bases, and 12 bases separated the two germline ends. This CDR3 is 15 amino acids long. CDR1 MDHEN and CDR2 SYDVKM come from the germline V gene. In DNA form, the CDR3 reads TGTGCCAGCAGTTTAGGGGGGGCTTGGACCGGGGAGCTGTTTTTT. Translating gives CASSLGGAWTGELFF.

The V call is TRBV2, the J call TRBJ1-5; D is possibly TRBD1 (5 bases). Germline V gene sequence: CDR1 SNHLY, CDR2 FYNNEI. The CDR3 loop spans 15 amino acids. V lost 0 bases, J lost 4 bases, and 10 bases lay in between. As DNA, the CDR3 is TGTGCCAGCAGTGAAGCCATTGGGGGGAATCAGCCCCAGCATTTT. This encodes CASSEAIGGNQPQHF.

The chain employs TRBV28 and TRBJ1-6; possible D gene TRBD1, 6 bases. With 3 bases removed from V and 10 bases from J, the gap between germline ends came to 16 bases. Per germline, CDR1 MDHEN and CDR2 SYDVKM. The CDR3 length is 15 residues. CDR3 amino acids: CASSLVARGRSPLHF. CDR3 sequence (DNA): TGTGCCAGCAGTTTGGTGGCCAGGGGCAGGTCACCCCTCCACTTT.

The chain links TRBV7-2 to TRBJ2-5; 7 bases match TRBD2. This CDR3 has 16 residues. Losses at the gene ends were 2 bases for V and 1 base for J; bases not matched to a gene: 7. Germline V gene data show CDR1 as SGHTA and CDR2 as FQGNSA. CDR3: CASSLPTGTTQETQYF. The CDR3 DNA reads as TGTGCCAGCAGCTTACCTACCGGGACTACCCAAGAGACCCAGTACTTC. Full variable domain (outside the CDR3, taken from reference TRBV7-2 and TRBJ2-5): GAGVSQSPSNKVTEKGKDVELRCDPISGHTALYWYRQSLGQGLEFLIYFQGNSAPDKSGLPSDRFSAERTGGSVSTLTIQRTQQEDSAVYLCASSLPTGTTQETQYFGPGTRLLVL.

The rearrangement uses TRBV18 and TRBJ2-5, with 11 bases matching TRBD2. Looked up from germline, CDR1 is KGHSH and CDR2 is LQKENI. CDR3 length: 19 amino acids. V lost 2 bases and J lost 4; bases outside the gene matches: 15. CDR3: CASSPTTSGSTPRRETQYF. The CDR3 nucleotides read TGTGCCAGCTCACCAACCACTAGCGGGAGTACCCCCCGGCGAGAGACCCAGTACTTC.

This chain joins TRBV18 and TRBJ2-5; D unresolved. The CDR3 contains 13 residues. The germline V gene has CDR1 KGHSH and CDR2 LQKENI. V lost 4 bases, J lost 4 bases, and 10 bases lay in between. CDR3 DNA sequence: TGTGCCAGCTCACGCATCCGAGGAGAGACCCAGTACTTC. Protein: CASSRIRGETQYF.

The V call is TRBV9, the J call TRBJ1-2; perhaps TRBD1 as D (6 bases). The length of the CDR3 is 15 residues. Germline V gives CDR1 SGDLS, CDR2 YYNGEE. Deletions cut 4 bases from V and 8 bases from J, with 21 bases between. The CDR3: CASSLDGQLGVGYTF. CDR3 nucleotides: TGTGCCAGCAGCCTTGATGGACAGCTGGGGGTGGGCTACACCTTC.

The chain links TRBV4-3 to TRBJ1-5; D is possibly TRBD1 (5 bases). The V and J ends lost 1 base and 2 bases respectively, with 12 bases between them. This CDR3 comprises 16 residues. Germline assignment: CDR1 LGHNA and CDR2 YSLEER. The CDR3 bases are TGCGCCAGCAGCCAAGCATTGGGGGGAGGCAATCAGCCCCAGCATTTT. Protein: CASSQALGGGNQPQHF.

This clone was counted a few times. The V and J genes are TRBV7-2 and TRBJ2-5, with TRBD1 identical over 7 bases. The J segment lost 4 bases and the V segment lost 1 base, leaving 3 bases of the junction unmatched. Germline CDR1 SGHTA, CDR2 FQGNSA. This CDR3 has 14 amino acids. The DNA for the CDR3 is TGTGCCAGCAGCTTAGGGAACAGGGGAGAGACCCAGTACTTC. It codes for CASSLGNRGETQYF.